The next 9 T cell receptor beta chains were all read from a single sample in a study of blood T cell repertoires in COVID-19. This table comes from immunoSEQ multiplex PCR, and its TCRdb copy is limited to in-frame clones, with some not included. The repertoire holds approximately 70,000 clones, with about 90% as singletons. The sample was peripheral blood. These TCRs come from a human donor in a cohort sampled during active COVID-19.

V gene TRBV6-5 combines with J gene TRBJ2-7, with 8 nucleotides matching TRBD1. CDR1 and CDR2 (germline): MNHEY, SVGAGI. CDR3 size: 14 residues. The V gene end was trimmed by 6 bases and the J gene end by 2 bases; junction bases not matched to a gene: 6. CDR3 nucleotide sequence: TGTGCCAGCAGAGAGACAGGGGCGGCCTACGAGCAGTACTTC. Translating gives CASRETGAAYEQYF.

The chain employs TRBV2 and TRBJ2-2; possibly TRBD1 for D (5 bases). Germline V gives CDR1 SNHLY, CDR2 FYNNEI. There are 16 residues in the CDR3. V was cut by 7 bases and J by 1 base, with 16 bases left in between. The CDR3 region has the DNA TGTGCCAGCACTATTGACAGTGGCCAGAACACCGGGGAGCTGTTTTTT. Amino acid sequence: CASTIDSGQNTGELFF.

CDR3 in DNA: TGTGCCAGCAGTTTTGGCGGGAGCGGCTACACCTTC. This encodes CASSFGGSGYTF. This chain connects TRBV12-3 or TRBV12-4 to TRBJ1-2; D call uncertain. V lost 3 bases and J lost 8, with 10 bases in between. There are 12 residues in the CDR3.

The J gene is TRBJ1-1, the V gene TRBV5-4; no reliable D call. CDR3 size: 13 residues. Germline V gene sequence: CDR1 SGHNT, CDR2 YYREEE (reference sequence). The V end lost 5 bases, the J end lost 6 bases, and 14 bases lay between the germline ends. CDR3 loop: CASSLGGYSEAFF. The CDR3 DNA sequence: TGTGCCAGCAGTCTCGGAGGCTACTCTGAAGCTTTCTTT.

The CDR3 nucleotides read TGTGCCTGGAGTGTGGGGACAGGTCTCTATCAGCCCCAGCATTTT. Amino acids: CAWSVGTGLYQPQHF. The chain joins TRBV30 to TRBJ1-5, with 8 nucleotides matching TRBD1. The germline V gene encodes CDR1 GTSNPN and CDR2 SVGIG (reference sequence). V lost 0 bases to trimming and J lost 5 bases; unmatched junction nucleotides: 6. The CDR3 spans 15 residues. Looking up the rest from reference TRBV30 and TRBJ1-5 gives the full variable domain: SQTIHQWPATLVQPVGSPLSLECTVEGTSNPNLYWYRQAAGRGLQLLFYSVGIGQISSEVPQNLSASRPQDRQFILSSKKLLLSDSGFYLCAWSVGTGLYQPQHFGDGTRLSIL.

The chain links TRBV12-3 or TRBV12-4 to TRBJ1-2, with 8 bases matching TRBD1. This CDR3 is 13 amino acids long. The junction had 14 bases not matched to a gene; V was cut back by 7 bases and J by 13 bases. The DNA of the CDR3 is TGTGCCAGCACCCTAAACAGGGGGGTTATGGGCACCTTC. Translated: CASTLNRGVMGTF.

The chain carries TRBV25-1 and TRBJ1-2; D may be TRBD1 (5 bases). CDR1 and CDR2 (germline): MGHDK, SYGVNS. The CDR3 extends over 14 amino acids. V dropped 3 bases and J dropped 1 base, with 9 bases sitting between them. The CDR3 spells CASSDAGFNYGYTF. CDR3 DNA: TGTGCCAGCAGTGACGCAGGGTTTAACTATGGCTACACCTTC.

The chain carries TRBV7-9 and TRBJ2-7, with 9 bases matching TRBD1. CDR3 length: 15 residues. The germline gives CDR1 SEHNR, CDR2 FQNEAQ (reference sequence). The ends lost 5 bases at V and 7 bases at J; junction bases unmatched: 12. The CDR3 DNA follows: TGTGCCAGCAGCCCCACAGACAGGGGGAAATGGGAGCAGTACTTC. Residues: CASSPTDRGKWEQYF.

The count of this clone is one. This chain links TRBV6-2 or TRBV6-3 with TRBJ1-2; the match to TRBD1 covers 7 bases. Trimming removed 3 bases from V and 4 bases from J; junction bases left unmatched: 8. CDR3 size: 15 residues. The germline gives CDR1 MNHEY, CDR2 SVGEGT. This CDR3 is CASSYQGVFPYGYTF. The CDR3 DNA reads TGTGCCAGCAGTTATCAGGGGGTTTTCCCCTATGGCTACACCTTC.